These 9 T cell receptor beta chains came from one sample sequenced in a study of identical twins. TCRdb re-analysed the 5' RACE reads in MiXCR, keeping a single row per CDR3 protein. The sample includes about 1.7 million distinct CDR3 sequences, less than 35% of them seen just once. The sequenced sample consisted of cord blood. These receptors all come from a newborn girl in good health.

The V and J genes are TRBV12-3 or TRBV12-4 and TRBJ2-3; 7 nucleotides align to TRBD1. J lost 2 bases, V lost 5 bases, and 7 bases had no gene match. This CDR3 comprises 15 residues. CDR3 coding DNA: TGTGCCAGCAGTGGGGACAGTTTTGCCACAGATACGCAGTATTTT. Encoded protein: CASSGDSFATDTQYF.

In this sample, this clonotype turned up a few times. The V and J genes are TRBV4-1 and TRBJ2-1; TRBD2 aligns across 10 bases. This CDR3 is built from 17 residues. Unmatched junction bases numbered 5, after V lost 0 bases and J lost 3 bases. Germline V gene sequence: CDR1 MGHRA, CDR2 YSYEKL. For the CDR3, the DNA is TGCGCCAGCAGCCAAGACTTCGGGACTAGCGACTACAATGAGCAGTTCTTC. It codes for CASSQDFGTSDYNEQFF.

This CDR3 reads CASTRTGPTDTQYF. CDR3 coding DNA: TGTGCCAGCACCCGGACAGGGCCCACAGATACGCAGTATTTT. This chain connects TRBV2 to TRBJ2-3, with TRBD1 identical over 8 bases. V was clipped by 7 bases and J by 2 bases; unmatched bases: 5. The CDR3 extends over 14 amino acids. Germline CDR1 is SNHLY and CDR2 is FYNNEI.

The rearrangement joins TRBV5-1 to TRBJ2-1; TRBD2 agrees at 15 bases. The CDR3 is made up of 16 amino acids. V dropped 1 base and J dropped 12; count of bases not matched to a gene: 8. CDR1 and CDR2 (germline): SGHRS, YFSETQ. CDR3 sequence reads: CASSLQGLAGGLGQFF. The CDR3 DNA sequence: TGCGCCAGCAGCTTGCAGGGACTAGCGGGAGGCCTGGGGCAGTTCTTC.

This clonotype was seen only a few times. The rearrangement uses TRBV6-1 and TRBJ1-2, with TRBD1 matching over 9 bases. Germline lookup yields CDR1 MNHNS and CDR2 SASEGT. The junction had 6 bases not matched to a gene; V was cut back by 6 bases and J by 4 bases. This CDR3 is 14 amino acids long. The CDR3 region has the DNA TGTGCCAGCAGCCGCCAGACAGGGGGCTATGGCTACACCTTC. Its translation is CASSRQTGGYGYTF.

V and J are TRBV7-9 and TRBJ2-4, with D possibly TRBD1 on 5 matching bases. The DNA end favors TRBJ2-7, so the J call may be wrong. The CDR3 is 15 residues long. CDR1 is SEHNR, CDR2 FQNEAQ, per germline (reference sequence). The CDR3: CASSSRTRDIYEQYF. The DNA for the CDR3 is TGTGCCAGCAGCTCGAGGACAAGGGATATCTACGAGCAGTACTTC.

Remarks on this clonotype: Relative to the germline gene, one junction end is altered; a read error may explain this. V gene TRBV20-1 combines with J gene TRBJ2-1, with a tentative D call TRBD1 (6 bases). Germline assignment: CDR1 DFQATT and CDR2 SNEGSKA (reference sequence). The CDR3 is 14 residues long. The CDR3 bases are TGCAGTGCTCCAGGACAGCCTTCCTACAATGGGCAGTTCTTC. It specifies CSAPGQPSYNGQFF.

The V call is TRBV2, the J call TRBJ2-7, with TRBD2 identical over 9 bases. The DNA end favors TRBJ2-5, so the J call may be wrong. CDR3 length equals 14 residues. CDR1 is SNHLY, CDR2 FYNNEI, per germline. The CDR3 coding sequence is TGTGCCAGCAACCCGGGACTAGCCGTTGAGACCCAGTACTTC. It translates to CASNPGLAVETQYF.

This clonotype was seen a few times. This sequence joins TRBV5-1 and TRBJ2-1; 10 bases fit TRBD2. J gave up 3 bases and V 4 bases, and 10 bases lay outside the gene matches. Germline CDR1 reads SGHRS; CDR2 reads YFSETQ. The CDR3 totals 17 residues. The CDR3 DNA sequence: TGCGCCAGCAGCCTGGAGAGAGGGACTAGCGTCTACAATGAGCAGTTCTTC. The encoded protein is CASSLERGTSVYNEQFF.